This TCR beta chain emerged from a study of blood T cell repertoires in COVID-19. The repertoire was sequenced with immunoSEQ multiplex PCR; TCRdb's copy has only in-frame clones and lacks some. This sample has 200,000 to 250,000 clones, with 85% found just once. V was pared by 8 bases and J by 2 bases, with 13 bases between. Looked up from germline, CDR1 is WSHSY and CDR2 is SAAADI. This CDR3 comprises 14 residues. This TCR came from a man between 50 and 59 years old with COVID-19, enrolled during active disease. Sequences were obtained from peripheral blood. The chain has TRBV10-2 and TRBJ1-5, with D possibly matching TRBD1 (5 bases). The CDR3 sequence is CASSRAGGNQPQHF. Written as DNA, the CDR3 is TGCGCCAGCTCCCGTGCGGGGGGCAATCAGCCCCAGCATTTT.